The T cell receptor beta chain under discussion was sequenced for a study of blood T cell repertoires in COVID-19. Study as a whole: Acute-phase and convalescent COVID-19 samples originated in the United States, Italy and Spain. Nucleic acid was either cDNA or gDNA, and it came from T cells, B-cell-depleted T cells, or PBMCs.

Original methodology: From reference gene primer amplification, estimates of nucleated cell counts were derived. The protocol was immunoSEQ multiplex PCR, while the TCRdb copy is restricted to in-frame clones and leaves out a portion. That table gives V, J and clone size, and the DNA gave D and trimming. Among over 45,000 clones listed, about nine tenths were seen once. Trimming cost V 3 bases and J 0 bases; bases outside gene matches: 6. CDR1 is MRHNA, CDR2 SNTAGT, per germline. CDR3 size: 16 residues. Sequencing used peripheral blood. The clonotype comes from a human donor in a cohort sampled during active COVID-19. The chain links TRBV6-4 to TRBJ2-7, with TRBD2 identical over 9 bases. The CDR3: CASSDGVAGDSYEQYF. CDR3 coding DNA: TGTGCCAGCAGTGATGGGGTAGCGGGAGACTCCTACGAGCAGTACTTC.